This section outlines one T cell receptor (beta chain) sequence together with its context. Produced via immunoSEQ multiplex PCR; TCRdb's table is partial and in-frame only. The data show approximately 2,300,000 clones, around 93% seen once. These data belong to a study of shared clonotypes between healthy human individuals. This CDR3 is 14 amino acids long. V trimming: 4 bases; J trimming: 1 base; junction bases outside the gene matches: 3. CDR1 is SGHNT and CDR2 is YYREEE in the germline V gene (reference sequence). The origin of this receptor is a man younger than 30 in good health. Some clones in this sample may be carry-over from other donors' samples. The V gene is TRBV5-4, the J gene TRBJ1-1; 8 bases line up with TRBD1. The sample comprised naive CD4+ T cells from PBMCs. Subset specified: CD45RA+ positively selected. CDR3 loop: CASSRGQENTEAFF. CDR3 nucleotide sequence: TGTGCCAGCAGCCGGGGACAGGAGAACACTGAAGCTTTCTTT.